These 10 T cell receptor beta chains were all obtained from the same sample, sequenced in a study of OX40 agonist ivuxolimab in advanced cancers. TCRdb keeps only in-frame clones here, not all; method: immunoSEQ multiplex PCR. The table shows more than 60,000 clones, with approximately 94% occurring only once. The sequences come from CD4+ or CD8+ T cells sorted from blood, collected in a trial of the OX40 agonist ivuxolimab. The receptors come from an adult with an advanced solid tumor such as melanoma, head and neck, liver or kidney cancer.

V is TRBV6-1 and J is TRBJ2-7, with D unresolved. Germline-derived CDR1 and CDR2 are MNHNS and SASEGT. CDR3 length equals 14 residues. Trimming left V 1 base short and J 0 bases short, with 7 bases between. The CDR3 sequence is CASSEGPISYEQYF. CDR3 DNA: TGTGCCAGCAGTGAAGGACCGATCTCCTACGAGCAGTACTTC.

DNA of the CDR3: TGTGCCAGCGAACAGGGTCTCCTTTGGGACACCATATATTTT. Its translation: CASEQGLLWDTIYF. The J gene is TRBJ1-3, the V gene TRBV2, with a weak D call TRBD1 (6 bases). Trimming took off 8 bases at V and 8 bases at J, with 19 bases between the two ends. CDR3 size: 14 residues. Germline CDR1 reads SNHLY; CDR2 reads FYNNEI.

This chain links TRBV13 with TRBJ1-2; 7 positions agree with TRBD1. Germline CDR1 and CDR2: PRHDT and FYEKMQ (reference sequence). V shed 5 bases and J 8 bases; nucleotides not matched to a gene: 8. The CDR3 is 13 residues long. The DNA for the CDR3 is TGTGCCAGCAGCGCAAGACAGGGTGGCGGCTACACCTTC. It encodes CASSARQGGGYTF.

This clone came up once. The chain joins TRBV14 to TRBJ2-3; D may be TRBD1 or TRBD2 (5 bases each). Per germline, CDR1 SGHDN and CDR2 FVKESK. V lost 5 bases, J lost 0 bases, and 6 bases lay in between. The CDR3 consists of 13 residues. The CDR3: CASSWDSTDTQYF. For the CDR3, the DNA is TGTGCCAGCAGCTGGGACAGCACAGATACGCAGTATTTT.

The chain links TRBV15 to TRBJ1-6, with 7 bases aligning to TRBD1. The junction had 8 bases not matched to a gene; V was cut back by 5 bases and J by 7 bases. Germline V gene sequence: CDR1 LNHNV, CDR2 YYDKDF (reference sequence). This CDR3 comprises 15 residues. DNA of the CDR3: TGTGCCACCAGCGATAAGAGGGGGCTAAATTCACCCCTCCACTTT. Protein sequence: CATSDKRGLNSPLHF.

The chain is built from TRBV28 and TRBJ2-1; 12 nucleotides align to TRBD2. Germline V gives CDR1 MDHEN, CDR2 SYDVKM. The CDR3 covers 15 residues. Unmatched junction bases numbered 5, after V lost 7 bases and J lost 4 bases. CDR3 bases: TGTGCCAGCATCCCGACTAGCGGGAGTTACAATGAGCAGTTCTTC. This gives the protein CASIPTSGSYNEQFF.

The J gene is TRBJ2-5, the V gene TRBV6-5, with 7 nucleotides matching TRBD1. J gave up 1 base and V 0 bases, and 2 bases lay outside the gene matches. Germline V gene data show CDR1 as MNHEY and CDR2 as SVGAGI. This CDR3 is 15 amino acids long. CDR3 region: CASSYSGTAQETQYF. Written as DNA, the CDR3 is TGTGCCAGCAGTTACTCGGGGACAGCCCAAGAGACCCAGTACTTC.

This chain links TRBV7-6 with TRBJ1-6; 7 bases align to TRBD1. The germline CDR1 and CDR2 sequences are SGHVS and FNYEAQ. The CDR3 loop spans 17 amino acids. Trimming took 0 bases from V and 6 from J; bases not matched to a gene: 8. CDR3 nucleotides: TGTGCCAGCAGCTTAGCGGAGGGGGCGCCGAGTAATTCACCCCTCCACTTT. Its translation is CASSLAEGAPSNSPLHF.

The V call is TRBV27, the J call TRBJ2-7; TRBD2 might be the D (6 bases). The CDR3 length is 14 residues. Trimming shortened V by 3 bases and J by 4 bases, and 13 bases separated the two germline ends. Germline V gives CDR1 MNHEY, CDR2 SMNVEV (reference sequence). CDR3 protein: CASSFSAGSYEQYF. The CDR3, as DNA: TGTGCCAGCAGTTTCTCTGCGGGAAGTTACGAGCAGTACTTC.

This clone appeared once. The J gene is TRBJ2-7, the V gene TRBV4-1; D is perhaps TRBD2 (7 bases). Trimming shortened V by 5 bases and J by 7 bases, and 15 bases separated the two germline ends. CDR1 is MGHRA, CDR2 YSYEKL, per germline. The CDR3 spans 13 residues. CDR3 protein: CASSSLEGGEQYF. The CDR3 coding sequence is TGCGCCAGCAGCTCGCTCGAGGGGGGGGAGCAGTACTTC.